This is a list of T cell receptor beta chains from one sample in a study of monozygotic twins with cystic fibrosis. Data came from immunoSEQ multiplex PCR; TCRdb stores just in-frame clones and leaves some out. The sample records 30,000 to 35,000 clones, about 96% being singletons. The sample comprised blood. All receptors come from a girl aged 2 to 10 with cystic fibrosis. Both conserved end residues are part of each CDR3. The D gene is left open where the match is weak. Clone size is given for some rows only: seen once, a few or many times, or a class if the clone is expanded.

TRBV28	TRBD2	-	TRBJ2-3	CASSSPFSGLAGKDLNTDTQYF	TGTGCCAGCAGTTCACCTTTCTCGGGACTAGCGGGGAAGGATCTAAACACAGATACGCAGTATTTT
TRBV15	-	once	TRBJ1-1	CATSRDRVHTEAFF	TGTGCCACCAGCAGAGATCGGGTACACACTGAAGCTTTCTTT
TRBV30	-	-	TRBJ2-7	CAWSVGDYEQYF	TGTGCCTGGAGTGTAGGGGACTACGAGCAGTACTTC
TRBV19	-	-	TRBJ1-5	CASSGTVNQPQHF	TGTGCCAGTAGTGGGACCGTCAATCAGCCCCAGCATTTT
TRBV6-4	TRBD2	-	TRBJ2-3	CASAGGPADTQYF	TGTGCCAGCGCGGGAGGGCCCGCAGATACGCAGTATTTT
TRBV30	TRBD1	once	TRBJ1-1	CAWSEGQMNTEAFF	TGTGCCTGGAGTGAGGGACAGATGAACACTGAAGCTTTCTTT
TRBV28	TRBD1	-	TRBJ1-1	CASRVRDRVAEAFF	TGTGCCAGCAGAGTAAGGGACAGGGTGGCTGAAGCTTTCTTT
TRBV28	TRBD1	-	TRBJ1-3	CASRRGGTAGNTIYF	TGTGCCAGCAGACGTGGTGGGACAGCTGGAAACACCATATATTTT
TRBV30	TRBD1	-	TRBJ2-7	CAWKGAADGGQYF	TGTGCCTGGAAGGGGGCCGCCGATGGTGGGCAGTACTTC
TRBV29-1	-	-	TRBJ1-1	CSALTPANTEAFF	TGCAGCGCCCTAACACCCGCCAACACTGAAGCTTTCTTT
TRBV6-1	-	-	TRBJ1-3	CASSELGSGNTIYF	TGTGCCAGCAGTGAATTGGGTTCTGGAAACACCATATATTTT
TRBV2	-	-	TRBJ1-1	CASSSDRQNTEAFF	TGTGCCAGCAGCTCAGACAGACAGAACACTGAAGCTTTCTTT
TRBV29-1	-	-	TRBJ1-1	CSVAGLGEAFF	TGCAGCGTTGCAGGCCTCGGGGAAGCTTTCTTT
TRBV5-4	TRBD1	-	TRBJ2-7	CASGRGRGLGEQYF	TGTGCCAGCGGCCGGGGCAGGGGGCTCGGCGAGCAGTACTTC
TRBV5-6	-	once	TRBJ1-4	CASSFRDLNEKLFF	TGTGCCAGCAGCTTCCGGGATCTTAATGAAAAACTGTTTTTT
TRBV4-2	-	-	TRBJ2-3	CASSPATDTQYF	TGTGCCAGCAGCCCCGCCACAGATACGCAGTATTTT
TRBV5-5	-	-	TRBJ1-1	CASKGQGTEAFF	TGTGCCAGCAAAGGGCAGGGTACTGAAGCTTTCTTT
TRBV5-1	-	-	TRBJ2-5	CASSFQQGEETQYF	TGCGCCAGCAGCTTTCAACAGGGAGAAGAGACCCAGTACTTC
TRBV4-1	TRBD2	-	TRBJ2-3	CASSQLLAITDTQYF	TGCGCCAGCAGCCAATTACTAGCGATAACAGATACGCAGTATTTT
TRBV6-6	-	-	TRBJ1-5	CASSAANPQPQHF	TGTGCCAGCAGTGCAGCGAACCCTCAGCCCCAGCATTTT
TRBV5-6	-	-	TRBJ1-4	CASRLVLIAEKLFF	TGTGCCAGCAGGCTCGTATTGATAGCGGAAAAACTGTTTTTT
TRBV5-4	-	-	TRBJ2-7	CASSLDRVGPYEQYF	TGTGCCAGCAGCTTGGACCGGGTAGGTCCGTACGAGCAGTACTTC
TRBV10-3	-	-	TRBJ1-2	CAISESGGAGGYTF	TGTGCCATCAGTGAGTCGGGAGGGGCTGGTGGCTACACCTTC
TRBV11-2	TRBD1	few	TRBJ1-1	CASSSSTGITEAFF	TGTGCCAGCAGCTCATCGACAGGGATCACTGAAGCTTTCTTT
TRBV4-1	-	-	TRBJ1-1	CASSQEGRAEAFF	TGCGCCAGCAGCCAAGAAGGTAGGGCTGAAGCTTTCTTT
TRBV14	-	-	TRBJ1-4	CASSQAGASEKLFF	TGTGCCAGCAGCCAAGCAGGGGCCTCTGAAAAACTGTTTTTT
TRBV5-4	-	-	TRBJ2-1	CASSLIASEEQFF	TGTGCCAGCAGCCTGATTGCGTCCGAGGAGCAGTTCTTC
TRBV6-4	-	-	TRBJ1-5	CASALGRPQHF	TGTGCCAGCGCCCTCGGGAGGCCCCAGCATTTT
TRBV7-2	TRBD2	-	TRBJ2-3	CASSFLAGGTDTQYF	TGTGCCAGCAGCTTCTTAGCGGGAGGCACAGATACGCAGTATTTT
TRBV7-9	-	-	TRBJ2-1	CASSQTPSLGNEQFF	TGTGCCAGCAGCCAGACACCGTCCCTTGGCAATGAGCAGTTCTTC
TRBV6-1	-	-	TRBJ1-5	CASSEAETPQHF	TGTGCCAGCAGTGAAGCGGAAACGCCCCAGCATTTT